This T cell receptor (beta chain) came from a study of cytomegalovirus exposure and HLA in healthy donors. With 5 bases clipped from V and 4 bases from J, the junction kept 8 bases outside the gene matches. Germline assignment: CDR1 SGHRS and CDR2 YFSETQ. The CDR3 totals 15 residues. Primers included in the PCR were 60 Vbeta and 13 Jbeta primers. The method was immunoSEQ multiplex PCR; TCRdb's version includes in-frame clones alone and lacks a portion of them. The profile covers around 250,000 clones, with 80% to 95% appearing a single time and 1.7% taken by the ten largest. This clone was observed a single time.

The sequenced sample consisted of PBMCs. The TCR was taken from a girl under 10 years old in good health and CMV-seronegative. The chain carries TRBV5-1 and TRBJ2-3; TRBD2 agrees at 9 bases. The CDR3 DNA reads TGCGCCAGCAGGCCGTGGGCGGGAGGGTCAGATACGCAGTATTTT. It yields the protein CASRPWAGGSDTQYF.